The 18 T cell receptor beta chains below come from one sample, sequenced in a study of cytomegalovirus exposure and HLA in healthy donors. The PCR ran on 60 Vbeta and 13 Jbeta primers. Using immunoSEQ multiplex PCR, the repertoire was profiled, and TCRdb retains in-frame clones only, with some absent. The table shows 150,000 to 200,000 clones, with 79% occurring only once. Sequenced: PBMCs. These receptors were collected from a girl aged 5-17 years in good health and CMV-seropositive.

The chain links TRBV7-2 to TRBJ1-1; D is ambiguous. Per germline, CDR1 SGHTA and CDR2 FQGNSA. Trimming took 3 bases from V and 7 from J, leaving 12 bases between them. The CDR3 totals 13 residues. CDR3 nucleotides: TGTGCCAGCAGCTTCCAGGTGGCAGTTGAAGCTTTCTTT. Residues: CASSFQVAVEAFF.

This clone was counted a few times. This chain uses TRBV5-1 with TRBJ2-4, with 10 bases lining up with TRBD2. This CDR3 contains 18 residues. CDR1 is SGHRS, CDR2 YFSETQ, per germline. The junction had 7 bases not matched to a gene; V was cut back by 1 base and J by 0 bases. CDR3 nucleotides: TGCGCCAGCAGCTTGTCTAGCGGGGGCCCGTTAGCCAAAAACATTCAGTACTTC. Its protein product is CASSLSSGGPLAKNIQYF.

This chain connects TRBV7-8 to TRBJ1-1; TRBD1 matches at 10 bases. CDR1 SGHVS and CDR2 FQNEAQ come from the germline V gene. With 5 bases clipped from V and 4 bases from J, the junction kept 7 bases outside the gene matches. The CDR3 length is 15 residues. The CDR3 sequence is CASSARQGAPTEAFF. The CDR3 nucleotides read TGTGCCAGCAGCGCCAGACAGGGGGCGCCCACTGAAGCTTTCTTT.

The V call is TRBV5-6, the J call TRBJ1-6, with 10 positions matching TRBD1. The CDR3 has 17 residues. Germline V gene sequence: CDR1 SGHDT, CDR2 YYEEEE. Trimming cost V 2 bases and J 4 bases; bases outside gene matches: 6. CDR3 region: CASSFRQGAVYNSPLHF. CDR3 DNA: TGTGCCAGCAGCTTTCGACAGGGGGCCGTGTATAATTCACCCCTCCACTTT.

This chain joins TRBV2 and TRBJ1-4; D is unclear. The CDR3 covers 14 residues. The germline V gene encodes CDR1 SNHLY and CDR2 FYNNEI. V gave up 6 bases and J gave up 4 bases, with 12 bases separating them. CDR3 protein: CASRERLYNEKLFF. CDR3 sequence (DNA): TGTGCCAGCAGGGAGAGACTTTATAATGAAAAACTGTTTTTT.

This chain links TRBV9 with TRBJ2-3; 10 bases align to TRBD2. Unmatched junction bases numbered 5, after V lost 0 bases and J lost 4 bases. Germline values: CDR1 SGDLS, CDR2 YYNGEE. This CDR3 spans 16 amino acids. This chain's CDR3 is CASSVDPGLASDTQYF. CDR3 DNA: TGTGCCAGCAGCGTAGACCCGGGACTAGCGTCAGATACGCAGTATTTT.

The chain is built from TRBV5-1 and TRBJ2-3; 9 bases line up with TRBD2. This CDR3 is built from 18 residues. CDR1 and CDR2 from the germline V gene are SGHRS and YFSETQ. Trimming at V came to 2 bases and at J to 2 bases, leaving 12 bases not matched to a gene. CDR3 nucleotide sequence: TGCGCCAGCAGCTTCCTAGCGGGGCACACCATCAACACAGATACGCAGTATTTT. Protein: CASSFLAGHTINTDTQYF.

The V and J genes are TRBV7-2 and TRBJ2-5, with TRBD2 identical over 8 bases. This CDR3 comprises 16 residues. V gave up 5 bases and J gave up 5 bases; unmatched junction bases: 13. Germline V gene lookup returns CDR1 SGHTA and CDR2 FQGNSA. CDR3 sequence reads: CASSQGLAPSQETQYF. CDR3 bases: TGTGCCAGCAGCCAAGGACTAGCCCCCTCCCAGGAGACCCAGTACTTC.

The J gene is TRBJ2-5, the V gene TRBV19; 8 bases map to TRBD1. Trimming removed 2 bases from V and 2 bases from J; junction bases left unmatched: 7. Germline CDR1 is LNHDA and CDR2 is SQIVND (reference sequence). There are 16 residues in the CDR3. CDR3 loop: CASSIISRTGQETQYF. CDR3 DNA sequence: TGTGCCAGTAGTATAATATCCCGGACAGGGCAAGAGACCCAGTACTTC.

The chain couples TRBV2 to TRBJ2-5; D is possibly TRBD1 (6 bases). The germline V gene encodes CDR1 SNHLY and CDR2 FYNNEI. Between the trimmed V and J ends, which lost 10 bases and 2 bases, there was a span of 17 bases. The CDR3 has 14 residues. CDR3 bases: TGTGCCACCTGTTGGGGGCCCAAGCAAGAGACCCAGTACTTC. Amino acid sequence: CATCWGPKQETQYF.

The chain employs TRBV11-2 and TRBJ2-1, with D unclear. The V gene's germline CDR1 is SGHAT and CDR2 FQNNGV. The CDR3 loop spans 12 amino acids. The V end lost 2 bases, the J end lost 6 bases, and 5 bases lay between the germline ends. The CDR3 nucleotides are TGTGCCAGCAGCTTATTACTCAATGAGCAGTTCTTC. Amino acid sequence: CASSLLLNEQFF.

V gene TRBV6-5 combines with J gene TRBJ1-2, with 9 bases lining up with TRBD1. The V gene end was trimmed by 8 bases and the J gene end by 2 bases; junction bases not matched to a gene: 6. There are 14 residues in the CDR3. The germline gives CDR1 MNHEY, CDR2 SVGAGI. CDR3 nucleotide sequence: TGTGCCAGCGGGGGACAGGGAGGGAACTATGGCTACACCTTC. Its protein is CASGGQGGNYGYTF.

This clone has just a few counts. J is TRBJ2-7 and V is TRBV27; 10 nucleotides line up with TRBD1. The trim removed 8 bases at V and 2 bases at J, leaving 9 bases unmatched. CDR3 length: 15 amino acids. Per the germline V gene, CDR1 is MNHEY and CDR2 is SMNVEV (reference sequence). The CDR3: CASWGTGDQAYEQYF. CDR3 bases: TGTGCCAGCTGGGGGACAGGGGATCAGGCCTACGAGCAGTACTTC.

V gene TRBV2 combines with J gene TRBJ2-3, with 7 positions matching TRBD1. The CDR3 is made up of 16 amino acids. Per the germline V gene, CDR1 is SNHLY and CDR2 is FYNNEI. The J segment lost 4 bases and the V segment lost 5 bases, leaving 12 bases of the junction unmatched. CDR3 protein: CASSTSDRHPPDTQYF. The CDR3 nucleotides read TGTGCCAGCAGTACCTCGGACAGGCATCCCCCAGATACGCAGTATTTT.

The CDR3 coding sequence is TGTGCCAGTAGTATCGGACAGGGACAAGAGACCCAGTACTTC. Encoded protein: CASSIGQGQETQYF. The V gene is TRBV19, the J gene TRBJ2-5, with 8 bases identical to TRBD1. This CDR3 spans 14 amino acids. Germline V gives CDR1 LNHDA, CDR2 SQIVND (reference sequence). V lost 3 bases, J lost 2 bases, and 2 bases stayed unmatched.

In its sample, this clone was seen a few times. The V gene is TRBV6-1, the J gene TRBJ1-1; a possible D gene is TRBD1 (5 bases). The CDR3 contains 14 residues. V gave up 4 bases and J gave up 4 bases, with 13 bases separating them. Germline V CDR1 and CDR2: MNHNS, SASEGT. The CDR3 region is CASSGLEGITEAFF. As DNA, the CDR3 is TGTGCCAGCAGTGGTTTGGAGGGGATCACTGAAGCTTTCTTT.

The genes are TRBV29-1 and TRBJ2-2; D uncertain. Looked up from germline, CDR1 is SQVTM and CDR2 is ANQGSEA. CDR3 size: 12 residues. V shed 4 bases and J shed 5 bases, with 8 bases lying between them. The CDR3 sequence: CSVVGWTGELFF. CDR3 bases: TGCAGCGTTGTCGGGTGGACCGGGGAGCTGTTTTTT.

V and J are TRBV2 and TRBJ1-6; D remains unclear. This CDR3 spans 12 amino acids. CDR1 is SNHLY, CDR2 FYNNEI, per germline. The V end lost 2 bases, the J end lost 8 bases, and 4 bases lay between the germline ends. CDR3 nucleotides: TGTGCCAGCAGTGAACAGGATTCACCCCTCCACTTT. It is translated as CASSEQDSPLHF.